This T cell receptor (beta chain) was sequenced in a study of identical twins. TCRdb reanalysed the 5' RACE reads using MiXCR and keeps one entry per CDR3 protein. The sample holds about 490,000 distinct CDR3 sequences, 15% seen once. This clonotype was recorded a few times. Germline CDR1 is SGHRS and CDR2 is YFSETQ. CDR3 size: 14 residues. Between the trimmed V and J ends, which lost 0 bases and 9 bases, there was a span of 13 bases. These sequences were also reported in another study, on yellow fever vaccine responses in identical twins.

J is TRBJ2-1 and V is TRBV5-1; D remains unclear. The receptor was derived from a woman aged 18-35 years in good health. Sequences were obtained from CD4+ T cells sorted from blood. The CDR3 sequence is CASSLARKTLEQFF. The CDR3 coding sequence is TGCGCCAGCAGCTTGGCTCGCAAAACCCTTGAGCAGTTCTTC.